This record concerns one T cell receptor (beta chain) sequence. Its binding antigen is unknown. The CDR3 does not end in the conserved phenylalanine or tryptophan, so this is likely a read error. This specimen comes from a study of tumor-infiltrating lymphocytes in primary liver carcinoma (dated by TCRdb to the late 2010s). Study-wide context: The five patients, three men and two women aged 30 to 69 years, had hepatocellular carcinoma (four) or combined HCC and intrahepatic cholangiocarcinoma (one). Tumors of the five patients were stage T1-T3 N0M0 with maximum diameters of roughly 4.2 to 11 cm. Roughly 3.5 to 8 million productive TCRbeta reads were obtained per sample, and no significant difference in read depth was found between tissue types. Across five regions of each liver tumor, along with adjacent normal tissue and blood, the study brought together TCRbeta repertoire sequencing, expression microarrays and whole-exome sequencing. TCRbeta repertoire sequencing covered 35 specimens from 5 patients: 25 or so tumor regions, 5 adjacent noncancerous liver tissues and 5 peripheral blood samples. Agilent mRNA microarray profiling was performed on the 25 tumor region samples to relate TCRbeta repertoire diversity to the local molecular phenotype. Reproducibility between technical replicate repertoires was high, with correlation coefficients above 0.95 and mean shared-clone rates roughly 0.91.

Ends included, the CDR3 has 13 residues. Only CDR3 DNA is held: 39 bases, read in frame from base 1. According to the germline V gene, CDR1 reads SQVTM and CDR2 reads ANQGSEA. From V the trimming removes 8 bases and from J it removes 2 bases, while the gene matches leave 8 bases of the junction unaccounted for. Results and caveats for the whole study, not just this receptor: Only the TCR beta chain was sequenced, so true repertoire diversity is likely underestimated because unpaired alpha chains were not captured. Pairs of tumor regions showed greater repertoire overlap (mean about 35%) than tumor-adjacent pairs (17%) or tumor-blood pairs (around 15%), which is consistent with antigen-driven expansion. The top 250 clones accounted for a significantly greater share of the repertoire in tumors than in blood (p = 0.039). With just 4 or 5 patients in the study, the authors point out that the findings should be validated in a larger study. Since the samples were bulk and unsorted, there was no way to compare CD4+ and CD8+ T cell repertoires. Only roughly 7-24% of top clones appeared in all five regions of a tumor, which suggests that tumor-infiltrating T cells are spatially heterogeneous.

Total RNA and DNA were co-extracted from approximately 20-30 mg of bulk tissue with the AllPrep DNA/RNA mini kit, without cell sorting. Between late 2015 and 2016, a few patients in China with histopathologically diagnosed primary liver carcinoma had surgical resection. At the time of sampling, the patients were treatment-naive and had chronic HBV infection. Five spatially separated regions were sampled per tumor: superior, inferior, left-lateral and right-lateral poles, plus the tumor centre. More than 80% viable tumor cells were found by histology in every tumor sample. Fresh tumor and adjacent tissue pieces were bisected, with one half stored in RNAlater at -80 degrees C and the other half sent for histology. Starting from about 500 ng total RNA, TCRbeta-specific cDNA was produced by reverse transcription with a constant-region primer and ProtoScript II reverse transcriptase. TCRbeta libraries were built with three nested multiplex PCR rounds, a slightly modified ARM-PCR procedure. Multiplex TRBV1-TRBV30 forward primers and a Cbeta reverse primer were used in the first two PCR rounds, each of which was run for 9 to 11 cycles. Sample barcodes and Illumina adapters were added in a final 25-cycle PCR with Deep VentR polymerase. Amplicons of 200-500 bp were gel-purified with a QIAquick gel extraction kit before sequencing. An Illumina HiSeq 2500 was used to sequence the TCRbeta amplicons with 250-bp paired-end reads. The authors' analysis ran thus. Reads were quality-trimmed with Trimmomatic v0.33, and paired reads were merged with FLASH v1.2.11 to recover full CDR3 sequences. MiGEC v1.2.1b assigned V, D and J germline segments to the rearranged TCRbeta sequences. Clonotype statistics, along with Shannon-Wiener diversity indices, were calculated using VDJtools v1.0.0. To cut down on sampling bias, every analysis after diversity analysis relied on just the 250 most abundant clonotypes from each sample. The raw public data were reprocessed by TCRdb itself: fastp quality trimming at Q25, MiXCR clonotype calling, in-frame beta chains only. Duplicate CDR3 protein sequences are folded into a single record with the most common DNA and genes. TCRdb's processing, not the authors', yielded these V and J calls. This sample lists about 130,000 distinct CDR3 sequences; around 60% were detected once. The ten largest clones add up to about 8% of the sample.

The TCR originated in a woman aged 55-69 years with primary liver carcinoma and hepatitis B virus infection. The sequence is built from TRBV29-1 and TRBJ2-5; the junction holds 7 bases that match TRBD1. The sequenced material came from liver tumor tissue from sampling region 3. Read against the paper, the sample's cell subset or site label means: tumor region T3, left-lateral pole. The CDR3 is CSTVTGSQETQYL. The nucleotide sequence reads TGCAGCACCGTGACAGGGTCACAAGAGACCCAGTACCTC.